The next 21 T cell receptor beta chains were all read from a single sample in a study of blood T cell repertoires in COVID-19. Using immunoSEQ multiplex PCR, the repertoire was profiled, and TCRdb retains in-frame clones only, with some absent. The sample holds fewer than 70,000 clones; more than 70% are singletons and the top ten take roughly 9.2%. Material: peripheral blood. The receptor set was obtained from a middle-aged man with active COVID-19.

The CDR3 sequence is CASLGTGEYEQYF. The CDR3 coding sequence is TGTGCCAGCTTGGGGACGGGAGAATACGAGCAGTACTTC. The genes are TRBV6-5 and TRBJ2-7, with D possibly TRBD2 on 6 matching bases. CDR3 length: 13 residues. CDR1 is MNHEY and CDR2 is SVGAGI in the germline V gene. Trimming cost V 8 bases and J 4 bases, with 15 bases left between them.

This chain links TRBV18 with TRBJ1-4; D is unresolved. The CDR3 is 14 amino acids. V was shortened by 3 bases and J by 8 bases, with 13 bases between the two germline ends. Germline CDR1 is KGHSH and CDR2 is LQKENI. Here the CDR3 reads CASSPGSREEKLFF. The CDR3 nucleotides are TGTGCCAGCTCACCTGGGTCGAGGGAGGAAAAACTGTTTTTT.

The V call is TRBV5-1, the J call TRBJ2-6; D might be TRBD2 (6 bases). The CDR3 runs 17 residues. The germline V gene has CDR1 SGHRS and CDR2 YFSETQ. CDR3 amino acids: CGRLPVGGYSGANVLTF. The CDR3, as DNA: TGCGGAAGACTGCCCGTCGGGGGATACTCTGGGGCCAACGTCCTGACTTTC. The entire variable domain, with the rest obtained from reference TRBV5-1 and TRBJ2-6, is as follows: KAGVTQTPRYLIKTRGQQVTLSCSPISGHRSVSWYQQTPGQGLQFLFEYFSETQRNKGNFPGRFSGRQFSNSRSEMNVSTLELGDSALYLCGRLPVGGYSGANVLTFGAGSRLTVL.

This CDR3 is CASSVNTGIRDYGYTF. The CDR3, as DNA: TGTGCCAGCAGCGTAAATACAGGGATTCGAGACTATGGCTACACCTTC. This chain connects TRBV9 to TRBJ1-2; a weak D match, TRBD1 (6 bases). The CDR3 is made up of 16 amino acids. V lost 1 base, J lost 3 bases, and 16 bases lay in between. Germline CDR1 SGDLS, CDR2 YYNGEE.

The V gene is TRBV6-6, the J gene TRBJ1-3; D is unclear. Deletions cut 6 bases from V and 4 bases from J, with 7 bases between. Germline assignment: CDR1 MNHNY and CDR2 SVGAGI (reference sequence). The CDR3 is 12 residues long. The CDR3 DNA reads TGTGCCAGCAGGGGCCCCGGAAACACCATATATTTT. It translates to CASRGPGNTIYF.

The chain couples TRBV3-1 (or the pseudogene TRBV3-2) to TRBJ2-1; 14 bases are a match to TRBD2. The CDR3 spans 18 residues. Looked up from germline, CDR1 is LGHDT and CDR2 is YNNKEL (reference sequence). V gave up 6 bases and J gave up 4 bases; unmatched junction bases: 11. CDR3 sequence reads: CASSHTGTSGSGYNEQFF. CDR3 DNA sequence: TGTGCCAGCAGTCATACAGGGACTAGCGGGAGTGGGTACAATGAGCAGTTCTTC.

This chain joins TRBV7-2 and TRBJ1-4; possible D gene TRBD1, 6 bases. This CDR3 spans 15 amino acids. The V end lost 5 bases, the J end lost 3 bases, and 13 bases lay between the germline ends. Germline V gene lookup returns CDR1 SGHTA and CDR2 FQGNSA. The CDR3 DNA sequence: TGTGCCAGCAGCCCCTCAGGGGCGGCTAATGAAAAACTGTTTTTT. Translation: CASSPSGAANEKLFF.

This chain joins TRBV2 and TRBJ2-7, with TRBD1 as a possible D gene (6 bases). V was trimmed by 2 bases and J by 3 bases, leaving 8 bases between them. This CDR3 region has 13 residues. Germline assignment: CDR1 SNHLY and CDR2 FYNNEI. The CDR3 protein is CASSERGFYEQYF. As DNA, the CDR3 is TGTGCCAGCAGTGAAAGGGGGTTCTACGAGCAGTACTTC.

This clone was seen a single time. J is TRBJ1-1 and V is TRBV30, with 10 bases identical to TRBD1. CDR1 is GTSNPN and CDR2 is SVGIG in the germline V gene (reference sequence). The CDR3 spans 15 residues. Trimming removed 1 base from V and 2 bases from J; junction bases left unmatched: 4. CDR3 DNA sequence: TGTGCCTGGAGTGGACAGGGGGCACGAAACACTGAAGCTTTCTTT. Its protein product is CAWSGQGARNTEAFF.

The rearrangement links TRBV4-1 to TRBJ1-3, with 7 nucleotides matching TRBD1. The germline V gene has CDR1 MGHRA and CDR2 YSYEKL. This CDR3 comprises 16 residues. V shed 4 bases, J shed 0 bases, and the junction held 6 bases outside the gene matches. CDR3 DNA: TGCGCCAGCAGCCCGGGACAGAAGGACTCTGGAAACACCATATATTTT. This sequence encodes CASSPGQKDSGNTIYF.

This clone has just a few counts. This rearrangement joins TRBV7-8 to TRBJ2-7; 7 bases line up with TRBD2. J lost 7 bases, V lost 0 bases, and 3 bases had no gene match. This CDR3 comprises 13 residues. The germline CDR1 and CDR2 sequences are SGHVS and FQNEAQ. CDR3 nucleotide sequence: TGTGCCAGCAGCTTAGCTCTAGCGGTTGAGCAGTACTTC. It translates to CASSLALAVEQYF.

The chain combines TRBV19 with TRBJ2-3; 9 bases map to TRBD2. In germline, CDR1 is LNHDA, CDR2 SQIVND (reference sequence). This CDR3 is built from 13 residues. After removal of 6 bases from V and 4 bases from J, the junction contained 2 bases not matched to a gene. The CDR3 DNA reads TGTGCCAGTAGAGCGGGGGGCGCAGATACGCAGTATTTT. Amino acid sequence: CASRAGGADTQYF. Using reference TRBV19 and TRBJ2-3 for the parts outside the CDR3, the full variable domain is DGGITQSPKYLFRKEGQNVTLSCEQNLNHDAMYWYRQDPGQGLRLIYYSQIVNDFQKGDIAEGYSVSREKKESFPLTVTSAQKNPTAFYLCASRAGGADTQYFGPGTRLTVL.

The chain carries TRBV5-1 and TRBJ2-2, with TRBD2 matching 7 bases. Germline V gives CDR1 SGHRS, CDR2 YFSETQ. V was clipped by 0 bases and J by 4 bases; unmatched bases: 3. The CDR3 is made up of 15 amino acids. Written as DNA, the CDR3 is TGCGCCAGCAGCTTGGAGACTAGCCCCACCGGGGAGCTGTTTTTT. It translates to CASSLETSPTGELFF.

V and J are TRBV27 and TRBJ2-3; TRBD1 might be the D (6 bases). V lost 3 bases, J lost 0 bases, and 10 bases lay in between. This CDR3 has 15 residues. Germline CDR1 is MNHEY and CDR2 is SMNVEV (reference sequence). The CDR3 sequence: CASSFRGFSTDTQYF. CDR3 sequence (DNA): TGTGCCAGCAGTTTCAGGGGATTCAGCACAGATACGCAGTATTTT.

This chain links TRBV9 with TRBJ2-5; D is possibly TRBD1 (6 bases). The germline V gene encodes CDR1 SGDLS and CDR2 YYNGEE. Deletions cut 0 bases from V and 0 bases from J, with 12 bases between. The CDR3 runs to 16 residues. In DNA form, the CDR3 reads TGTGCCAGCAGCGTAGGCACAGGGTTGTACCAAGAGACCCAGTACTTC. Translated, it gives CASSVGTGLYQETQYF.

CDR3: CASTQTGNYGYTF. The CDR3 coding sequence is TGTGCCAGCACCCAGACAGGGAACTATGGCTACACCTTC. V and J are TRBV3-1 (or the pseudogene TRBV3-2) and TRBJ1-2, with 7 bases lining up with TRBD1. Trimming cost V 7 bases and J 2 bases; bases outside gene matches: 4. This CDR3 comprises 13 residues. Germline V gives CDR1 LGHDT, CDR2 YNNKEL (reference sequence).

This clone was counted a few times. The rearrangement links TRBV3-1 (or the pseudogene TRBV3-2) to TRBJ2-5; the match to TRBD2 covers 10 bases. V was pared by 4 bases and J by 5 bases, with 10 bases of the junction left unmatched. The CDR3 spans 16 residues. Germline lookup yields CDR1 LGHDT and CDR2 YNNKEL (reference sequence). The CDR3 protein is CASSPLTSGTGETQYF. DNA for the CDR3: TGTGCCAGCAGCCCCTTAACTAGCGGGACTGGGGAGACCCAGTACTTC.

This chain connects TRBV5-8 to TRBJ2-7; 12 bases are shared with TRBD1. The V gene end was trimmed by 4 bases and the J gene end by 7 bases; junction bases not matched to a gene: 9. The germline CDR1 and CDR2 sequences are SGHTS and YDEGEE. The CDR3 runs to 15 residues. For the CDR3, the DNA is TGTGCCAGCAGCCGGGCCGGGACAGGGGGCAAGGAGCAGTACTTC. Amino acids: CASSRAGTGGKEQYF.

This chain links TRBV24-1 with TRBJ2-3; 8 positions match TRBD2. CDR1 is KGHDR and CDR2 is SFDVKD in the germline V gene. Trimming took 4 bases from V and 3 from J; bases not matched to a gene: 5. This CDR3 spans 15 amino acids. Here the CDR3 DNA reads TGTGCCACCAGTGAAGGAGCGGGAGTTACAGATACGCAGTATTTT. This encodes CATSEGAGVTDTQYF.

The chain is built from TRBV4-2 and TRBJ2-1; the D is unclear. V lost 3 bases, J lost 10 bases, and 13 bases lay in between. Germline CDR1 reads LGHNA; CDR2 reads YNFKEQ. This CDR3 comprises 13 residues. DNA of the CDR3: TGTGCCAGCAGCCAGCCTAAGAATCCAGAGCAGTTCTTC. Translating it yields CASSQPKNPEQFF.

CDR3 nucleotide sequence: TGTGCCAGCAGTTTTGAGGTCTGGCCCCAGCATTTT. Translated, it gives CASSFEVWPQHF. The chain employs TRBV12-3 or TRBV12-4 and TRBJ1-5, with D unresolved. V lost 3 bases, J lost 9 bases, and 9 bases lay in between. The length of the CDR3 is 12 residues.